Sequencing of this T cell receptor (beta chain) was carried out in a study of T-cell memory formation after mild COVID-19. A few counts support this clonotype. TCRdb passed the 5' RACE reads through MiXCR, listing each CDR3 protein once. The repertoire holds 15,000 or so distinct CDR3 sequences, with around 25% as singletons. Germline values: CDR1 SGHRS, CDR2 YFSETQ. V shed 0 bases and J 2 bases; nucleotides not matched to a gene: 3. The CDR3 contains 15 residues. The chain joins TRBV5-1 to TRBJ1-2; 8 nucleotides line up with TRBD1. The source is a man between 18 and 29 years old who had mild COVID-19 (a few samples of this study predate the infection). Cell type and time point are not known. What was sequenced was PBMCs or a T cell subset sorted from them (not recorded which). This chain's CDR3 is CASSLVRGLNYGYTF. The CDR3 bases are TGCGCCAGCAGCTTGGTCAGGGGGCTAAACTATGGCTACACCTTC.